These 5 T cell receptor beta chains were all obtained from the same sample, sequenced in a study of vaccination and CD4 T cells after COVID-19 (dated by TCRdb to 2022 to 2024). For these TCRs, the target antigens are not known. What this sample's treatment or condition label stands for: approximately nine-day PBMC culture with coronavirus spike peptide pools or control peptides (ViraFEST assay). The library relied on PCR. Instrument used: Illumina iSeq 100. At the Johns Hopkins FTIC core, DNA from the cultured CD4+ T cells underwent TCR sequencing with the Oncomine TCR Beta short-read assay. The public reads were reanalyzed by TCRdb: fastp trimming at Q25, MiXCR alignment, in-frame beta chains only. Records with the same CDR3 protein are collapsed into one entry carrying the most frequent genes and DNA. The sample data list roughly 20,000 distinct CDR3 sequences, and under 65% of these were observed just once. The ten largest clones represent around 10% of the sample.

The sample consisted of CD4+ T cells from blood, cultured in vitro, taken after SARS-CoV-2 vaccination. Receptor source: a human donor who had recovered from COVID-19.

This clonotype was seen a handful of times. CDR3 DNA sequence: TGTGCCAGCAGCTTAGACAGGGGCTATGGCTACACCTTC. It is translated as CASSLDRGYGYTF. The V call is TRBV7-2, the J call TRBJ1-2, with 7 bases fitting TRBD1. Trimming at V came to 1 base and at J to 4 bases, leaving 0 bases not matched to a gene. Germline CDR1 and CDR2: SGHTA and FQGNSA. CDR3 size: 13 residues.

This clonotype was counted between two and nine times. V is TRBV28 and J is TRBJ1-2, with D possibly matching TRBD1 (5 bases). CDR1 and CDR2 (germline): MDHEN, SYDVKM. The V and J ends lost 6 bases and 5 bases respectively, with 22 bases between them. The CDR3 extends over 16 amino acids. The CDR3 DNA follows: TGTGCCAGCAGGACTGCCGGGACCGCCACCCTTTATGGCTACACCTTC. Its protein is CASRTAGTATLYGYTF.

The chain has TRBV29-1 and TRBJ2-4, with D possibly TRBD2 on 5 matching bases. Germline CDR1 reads SQVTM; CDR2 reads ANQGSEA. The CDR3 contains 14 residues. The V gene lost 6 bases and the J gene lost 1 base, with 13 bases spanning the gap. Here the CDR3 reads CSVAGRAAKNIQYF. Written as DNA, the CDR3 is TGCAGCGTGGCGGGTAGAGCGGCCAAAAACATTCAGTACTTC.

This clonotype was counted a single time. This chain joins TRBV10-3 and TRBJ2-5; TRBD1 matches 7 bases. The germline gives CDR1 ENHRY, CDR2 SYGVKD. The length of the CDR3 is 15 residues. V was clipped by 1 base and J by 3 bases; unmatched bases: 5. CDR3 loop: CAISEFETGKETQYF. The CDR3 DNA sequence: TGTGCCATCAGTGAGTTCGAGACAGGGAAAGAGACCCAGTACTTC.

V gene TRBV12-3 or TRBV12-4 combines with J gene TRBJ2-2; no definite D call. V dropped 7 bases and J dropped 6 bases, with 12 bases sitting between them. This CDR3 comprises 13 residues. CDR3 residues: CASTRSVAGELFF. CDR3 DNA sequence: TGTGCCAGCACCCGGAGCGTAGCCGGGGAGCTGTTTTTT.